This T cell receptor beta chain was profiled in a study of blood T cell repertoires in COVID-19. The CDR3 loop spans 14 amino acids. Trimming removed 3 bases from V and 7 bases from J, with 13 bases in between. Germline V gene sequence: CDR1 KGHSH, CDR2 LQKENI. Sequencing used immunoSEQ multiplex PCR; TCRdb keeps in-frame clones, though not all of them. The sample includes about 180,000 clones, about nine tenths seen only once; the top ten take under 2%. The sample taken for sequencing was peripheral blood. The rearrangement uses TRBV18 and TRBJ1-5, with D unclear. The sequence came from a man aged 18 to 29 who had recovered from COVID-19. CDR3 bases: TGTGCCAGCTCACCCGTGGAGGGTGGACAGCCCCAGCATTTT. Its protein product is CASSPVEGGQPQHF. The variable domain in full, with the rest retrieved from reference TRBV18 and TRBJ1-5, is NAGVMQNPRHLVRRRGQEARLRCSPMKGHSHVYWYRQLPEEGLKFMVYLQKENIIDESGMPKERFSAEFPKEGPSILRIQQVVRGDSAAYFCASSPVEGGQPQHFGDGTRLSIL.